Below are 11 T cell receptor beta chains sequenced from a single sample in a study of T cell changes during pregnancy in multiple sclerosis. Some clones are missing from TCRdb's copy, which holds only in-frame ones; the method was immunoSEQ multiplex PCR. The repertoire has roughly 110,000 clones, about 90% of them found once; the top ten carry over 1.5%. The starting material was peripheral blood, obtained before pregnancy. These receptors were obtained from a female donor with multiple sclerosis, enrolled in a pregnancy study.

The gene calls are TRBV19 and TRBJ1-1; TRBD1 is a possible D gene (6 bases). CDR1 is LNHDA and CDR2 is SQIVND in the germline V gene (reference sequence). CDR3 length equals 14 residues. The germline V and J ends were trimmed by 7 bases and 4 bases, with 16 bases remaining between them. CDR3 amino acids: CASTLRGSSTEAFF. CDR3 coding DNA: TGTGCCAGTACATTAAGGGGGAGCAGCACTGAAGCTTTCTTT.

The rearrangement uses TRBV11-1 and TRBJ1-2, with 7 bases aligning to TRBD1. The J segment lost 8 bases and the V segment lost 5 bases, leaving 14 bases of the junction unmatched. Germline CDR1 SGHAT, CDR2 FQDESV (reference sequence). This CDR3 has 15 amino acids. Here the CDR3 DNA reads TGTGCCAGCAGCAGAGGAGGACAGGCACCGAGGGGCTACACCTTC. Its protein product is CASSRGGQAPRGYTF. Full variable domain (rest looked up from reference TRBV11-1 and TRBJ1-2): EAEVAQSPRYKITEKSQAVAFWCDPISGHATLYWYRQILGQGPELLVQFQDESVVDDSQLPKDRFSAERLKGVDSTLKIQPAELGDSAMYLCASSRGGQAPRGYTFGSGTRLTVV.

J is TRBJ2-3 and V is TRBV11-2, with 8 bases lining up with TRBD1. Germline CDR1 reads SGHAT; CDR2 reads FQNNGV. The ends lost 5 bases at V and 6 bases at J; junction bases unmatched: 10. The CDR3 contains 15 residues. The CDR3 region is CASSHGQGVTDTQYF. The CDR3 region has the DNA TGTGCCAGCAGCCACGGACAGGGCGTGACGGATACGCAGTATTTT.

The chain carries TRBV19 and TRBJ2-7; D might be TRBD1 (5 bases). V was clipped by 3 bases and J by 0 bases, with 15 bases between them. The germline gives CDR1 LNHDA, CDR2 SQIVND (reference sequence). This CDR3 has 16 amino acids. This CDR3 is CASSMGSGSSSYEQYF. CDR3 nucleotide sequence: TGTGCCAGTAGTATGGGTTCAGGGTCCAGCTCCTACGAGCAGTACTTC.

This rearrangement joins TRBV27 to TRBJ1-4; TRBD1 matches 7 bases. V gave up 5 bases and J gave up 4 bases; unmatched junction bases: 4. Germline loops: CDR1 MNHEY, CDR2 SMNVEV (reference sequence). The CDR3 loop spans 14 amino acids. The DNA of the CDR3 is TGTGCCAGCAGTCTCCGGGACAGTAATGAAAAACTGTTTTTT. Its translation is CASSLRDSNEKLFF.

This clone was found once. J is TRBJ2-1 and V is TRBV2, with D tentatively TRBD2 (6 bases). Per germline, CDR1 SNHLY and CDR2 FYNNEI. CDR3 length: 16 residues. Trimming removed 6 bases at V and 7 bases at J, with 22 bases between. CDR3 amino acids: CASRGGTASGGNEQFF. CDR3 nucleotide sequence: TGTGCCAGCAGAGGCGGGACGGCCAGCGGAGGGAATGAGCAGTTCTTC.

The chain joins TRBV19 to TRBJ1-4; no definite D call. The V gene's germline CDR1 is LNHDA and CDR2 SQIVND (reference sequence). This CDR3 comprises 15 residues. V was shortened by 5 bases and J by 3 bases, with 13 bases between the two germline ends. The CDR3 DNA reads TGTGCCAGTAGTCCTAGCCGCCCTTCTAATGAAAAACTGTTTTTT. This encodes CASSPSRPSNEKLFF.

This chain links TRBV27 with TRBJ2-6; D remains ambiguous. Looked up from germline, CDR1 is MNHEY and CDR2 is SMNVEV (reference sequence). The CDR3 loop spans 16 amino acids. V gave up 4 bases and J gave up 0 bases, with 10 bases separating them. The CDR3 spells CASSSTTSSGANVLTF. The CDR3 DNA sequence: TGTGCCAGCAGTTCCACGACAAGCTCTGGGGCCAACGTCCTGACTTTC.

The V call is TRBV5-1, the J call TRBJ2-6, with 7 bases that match TRBD1. The V segment lost 6 bases and the J segment 0 bases; nucleotides outside the gene matches: 9. Germline lookup yields CDR1 SGHRS and CDR2 YFSETQ. The CDR3 runs 17 residues. In nucleotides, the CDR3 is TGCGCCAGCAACCCAGACAGGGTCTCCTCTGGGGCCAACGTCCTGACTTTC. Its protein product is CASNPDRVSSGANVLTF.

The chain joins TRBV7-9 to TRBJ2-2; 7 positions agree with TRBD1. Germline lookup yields CDR1 SEHNR and CDR2 FQNEAQ (reference sequence). V lost 1 base, J lost 7 bases, and 12 bases stayed unmatched. The CDR3 totals 17 residues. The CDR3 reads CASSLGTGAASSGELFF. The DNA of the CDR3 is TGTGCCAGCAGCTTAGGGACAGGAGCTGCTTCAAGCGGGGAGCTGTTTTTT. Full variable domain (remainder filled in from reference TRBV7-9 and TRBJ2-2): DTGVSQNPRHKITKRGQNVTFRCDPISEHNRLYWYRQTLGQGPEFLTYFQNEAQLEKSRLLSDRFSAERPKGSFSTLEIQRTEQGDSAMYLCASSLGTGAASSGELFFGEGSRLTVL.

This clone occurred a few times. The CDR3 bases are TGTGCCAGCTCACCAGGCCGGGACTCCTATGGCTACACCTTC. This encodes CASSPGRDSYGYTF. This chain uses TRBV18 with TRBJ1-2; possibly TRBD1 for D (5 bases). V was cut by 2 bases and J by 4 bases, with 11 bases left in between. The germline V gene encodes CDR1 KGHSH and CDR2 LQKENI. The length of the CDR3 is 14 residues. The entire variable domain, with the rest obtained from reference TRBV18 and TRBJ1-2, is as follows: NAGVMQNPRHLVRRRGQEARLRCSPMKGHSHVYWYRQLPEEGLKFMVYLQKENIIDESGMPKERFSAEFPKEGPSILRIQQVVRGDSAAYFCASSPGRDSYGYTFGSGTRLTVV.